The clone carrying this TCR beta chain was detected a few times. Its antigen is undetermined. Isolated RNA was reverse transcribed in full, so expressed TCRB transcripts were sequenced. Libraries were prepared by immunoSEQ multiplex PCR; TCRdb keeps only in-frame clonotypes and omits some of them. The data contain a few hundred thousand clones, roughly 12% of them singletons. CDR1 and CDR2 (germline): KGHSH, LQKENI. The V and J ends lost 5 bases and 4 bases respectively, with 6 bases between them. This CDR3 region has 13 residues. This sample was included in a study of beta chain features in type 1 diabetes. The overall study: Patients and healthy donors were similar in age, gender and cell yields.

Without exception, sorted populations had purity beyond 95%. Study-wide results and caveats: Among type 1 diabetes patients, VDJ junctions had fewer insertions and more deletions.

This rearrangement joins TRBV18 to TRBJ2-6, with no clear D. The origin of this receptor is a man younger than 35 in good health. What was sequenced was naive CD4+ T cells from blood. CDR3 residues: CASSTRGANVLTF. CDR3 DNA sequence: TGTGCCAGCTCAACGAGGGGGGCCAACGTCCTGACTTTC.